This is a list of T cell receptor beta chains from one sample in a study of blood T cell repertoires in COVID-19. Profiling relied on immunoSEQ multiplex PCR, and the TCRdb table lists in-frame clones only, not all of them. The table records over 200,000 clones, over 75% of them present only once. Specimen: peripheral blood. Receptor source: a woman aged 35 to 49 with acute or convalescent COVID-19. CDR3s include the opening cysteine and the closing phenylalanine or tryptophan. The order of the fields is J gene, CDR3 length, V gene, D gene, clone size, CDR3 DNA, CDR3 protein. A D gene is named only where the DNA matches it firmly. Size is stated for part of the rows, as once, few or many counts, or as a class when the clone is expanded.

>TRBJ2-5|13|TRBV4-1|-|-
TGCGCCAGCAGCCAAGTCGGGGAGGAGACCCAGTACTTC
CASSQVGEETQYF
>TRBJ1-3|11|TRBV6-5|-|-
TGTGCCAGCACTATCGGAAACACCATATATTTT
CASTIGNTIYF
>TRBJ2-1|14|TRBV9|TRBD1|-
TGTGCCAGCAGCCTGGGACAGGGCTACAATGAGCAGTTCTTC
CASSLGQGYNEQFF
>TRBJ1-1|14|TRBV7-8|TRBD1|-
TGTGCCAGCAGCCCCCGGACAGGGGGCCCTGAAGCTTTCTTT
CASSPRTGGPEAFF
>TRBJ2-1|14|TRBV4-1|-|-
TGCGCCAGCAGCCGAGACCCGAGGCCAAATGAGCAGTTCTTC
CASSRDPRPNEQFF
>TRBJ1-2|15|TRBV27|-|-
TGTGCCAGCTTATCCGACAGGCGAACAAACTATGGCTACACCTTC
CASLSDRRTNYGYTF
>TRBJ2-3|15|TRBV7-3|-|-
TGTGCCAGCAGCTTAAGCGCAGGGCCCACAGATACGCAGTATTTT
CASSLSAGPTDTQYF
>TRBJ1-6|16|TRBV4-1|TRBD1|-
TGCGCCAGCAGCCGGTTGGTGGACAGGCGCGAGCGGGCCCTCCACTTT
CASSRLVDRRERALHF
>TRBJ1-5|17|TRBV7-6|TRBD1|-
TGTGCCAGCAGCCCGGGCCACAGGGGGCCGGGAAATCAGCCCCAGCATTTT
CASSPGHRGPGNQPQHF
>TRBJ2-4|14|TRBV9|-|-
TGTGCCAGCAGCGTAGAGGGACTGACAAACATTCAGTACTTC
CASSVEGLTNIQYF
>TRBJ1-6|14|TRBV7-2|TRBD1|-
TGTGCCAGCAGTCGACAGGGTGGGAATTCACCCCTCCACTTT
CASSRQGGNSPLHF
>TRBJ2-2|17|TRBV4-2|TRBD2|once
TGTGCCAGCAGCCAAGATCCAGCGGGGGCCATCACCGGGGAGCTGTTTTTT
CASSQDPAGAITGELFF
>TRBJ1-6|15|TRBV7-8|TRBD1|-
TGTGCCAGCAGCCAAGACAGGGGGTATAATTCACCCCTCCACTTT
CASSQDRGYNSPLHF
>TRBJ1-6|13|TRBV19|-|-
TGTGCCAGTAGTATCGGAGGGGACTCACCCCTCCACTTT
CASSIGGDSPLHF
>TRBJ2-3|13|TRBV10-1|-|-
TGCGCCAGCAGTGAGCCGTTTCAGAATACGCAGTATTTT
CASSEPFQNTQYF
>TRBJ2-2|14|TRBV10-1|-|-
TGCGCCAGCAAAAAAAACAGGCTATCCGGGGAGCTGTTTTTT
CASKKNRLSGELFF
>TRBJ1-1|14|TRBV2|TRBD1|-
TGTGCCAGCAGTGACGGGACAGGGATGGGGGAAGCTTTCTTT
CASSDGTGMGEAFF
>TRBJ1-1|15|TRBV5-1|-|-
TGCGCCAGCAGCTTGGGACAGCCCTTGAACACTGAAGCTTTCTTT
CASSLGQPLNTEAFF
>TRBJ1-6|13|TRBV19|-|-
TGTGCCAGTATGTACGGGGGTAATTCACCCCTCCACTTT
CASMYGGNSPLHF
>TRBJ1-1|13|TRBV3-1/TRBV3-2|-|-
TGTGCCAGCAGCCAGAACAGGGACACTGAAGCTTTCTTT
CASSQNRDTEAFF
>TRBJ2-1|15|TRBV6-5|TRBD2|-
TGTGCCAGCACTAGCGGGGCCTTCTCCTACAATGAGCAGTTCTTC
CASTSGAFSYNEQFF
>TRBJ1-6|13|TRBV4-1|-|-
TGCGCCAGCAGCCAAGCAGTCCCTTCACCCCTCCACTTT
CASSQAVPSPLHF
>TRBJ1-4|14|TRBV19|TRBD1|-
TGTGCCAGTTGGACAGGGAGGTATGATGAAAAACTGTTTTTT
CASWTGRYDEKLFF
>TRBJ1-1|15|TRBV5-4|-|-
TGTGCCAGCAGCTCCGCCCTTAGAGTTGGCACTGAAGCTTTCTTT
CASSSALRVGTEAFF
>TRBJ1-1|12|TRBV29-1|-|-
TGCAGCTCGGGACAAACGAACACTGAAGCTTTCTTT
CSSGQTNTEAFF
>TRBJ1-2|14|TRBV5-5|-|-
TGTGCCAGCAGCCCGTCGTGGCGGTACTATGGCTACACCTTC
CASSPSWRYYGYTF